This TCR beta chain was recorded in a study of T cells after yellow fever vaccination. This clonotype turned up a few times. They built TCR cDNA with 5'RACE template switching, a step that put in a universal primer site and UMIs. TCRdb passed the 5' RACE reads through MiXCR, listing each CDR3 protein once. Of some 390,000 distinct CDR3 sequences listed, about 17% are singletons. This sequence was found in a man between 18 and 29 years old who received the YFV17D yellow fever vaccine. The sample in question was PBMCs, obtained before the yellow fever booster vaccination.

CDR3: CASSEDPNVLTF. The CDR3, as DNA: TGTGCCAGCAGTGAGGACCCCAACGTCCTGACTTTC. The chain has TRBV12-3 or TRBV12-4 and TRBJ2-6; D not certain. The CDR3 sequence is 12 residues long. The ends were cut back, 5 bases at V and 8 bases at J, with 7 bases in the middle.